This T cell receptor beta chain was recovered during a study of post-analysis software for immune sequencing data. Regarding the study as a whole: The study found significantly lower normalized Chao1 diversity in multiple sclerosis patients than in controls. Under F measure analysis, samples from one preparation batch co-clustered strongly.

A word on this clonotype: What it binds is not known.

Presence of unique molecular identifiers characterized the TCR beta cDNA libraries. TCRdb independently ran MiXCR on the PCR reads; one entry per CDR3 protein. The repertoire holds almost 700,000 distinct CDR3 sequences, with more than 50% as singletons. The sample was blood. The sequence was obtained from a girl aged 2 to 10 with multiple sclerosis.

Written as DNA, the CDR3 is TGCGCCAGCAGCTCTCGCCTGGGGAGATACGAGCAGTACTTC. Its protein product is CASSSRLGRYEQYF. The chain recombines TRBV4-1 with TRBJ2-7, with D possibly being TRBD2 (5 bases). The CDR3 spans 14 residues. V lost 5 bases, J lost 4 bases, and 15 bases lay in between. Germline CDR1 and CDR2: MGHRA and YSYEKL.